This T cell receptor (beta chain) was sequenced in a study of shared T cell receptors in the human thymus. Some clones are missing from TCRdb's copy, which holds only in-frame ones; the method was immunoSEQ multiplex PCR. The table lists roughly 550,000 clones, 70% to 80% of them singletons, with about 0.013% in the top ten. The length of the CDR3 is 18 residues. Germline CDR1 reads SGHDN; CDR2 reads FVKESK. V gave up 0 bases and J gave up 1 base, with 16 bases separating them. This sample was shared with a second study, whose subject was human thymus T cells. Per that paper: Samples came from healthy Finnish infants during open corrective cardiac surgery. Resected material from corrective heart surgery provided the thymus tissue analysed. V and J genes seemed to be used with bias in thymic and blood repertoires.

The sequence was collected from a boy in the first two years of life with a congenital heart defect. The genes are TRBV14 and TRBJ2-4, with D perhaps TRBD2 (5 bases). Sequenced input: thymocytes. The chain's CDR3 is CASSQEGGLPWAKNIQYF. The CDR3 region has the DNA TGTGCCAGCAGCCAAGAAGGTGGACTGCCCTGGGCCAAAAACATTCAGTACTTC. Full variable domain (rest looked up from reference TRBV14 and TRBJ2-4): EAGVTQFPSHSVIEKGQTVTLRCDPISGHDNLYWYRRVMGKEIKFLLHFVKESKQDESGMPNNRFLAERTGGTYSTLKVQPAELEDSGVYFCASSQEGGLPWAKNIQYFGAGTRLSVL.